This T cell receptor (beta chain) was found in a study of blood T cell repertoires in COVID-19. Across the study: The cDNA or gDNA used as material had been derived from T cells, B-cell-depleted T cells, or PBMCs.

Germline loops: CDR1 ENHRY, CDR2 SYGVKD. This CDR3 is 16 amino acids long. V was clipped by 7 bases and J by 3 bases; unmatched bases: 13. Per the original data handling: Amplifying reference gene primers gave estimates of nucleated cell counts. Only in-frame clones appear in the TCRdb table, and some are missing; sequencing was by immunoSEQ multiplex PCR. That table furnishes V, J and clone size, whereas the DNA furnished D and trimming. The data contain approximately 220,000 clones, around 80% of them singletons. This chain links TRBV10-3 with TRBJ1-2, with 8 bases lining up with TRBD1. The TCR originated in a man aged 40-50 years with acute or convalescent COVID-19. The sequenced sample consisted of peripheral blood. In DNA, the CDR3 is TGTGCCATCAAGGCCCAGGGGGCGCAGGGGGACTATGGCTACACCTTC. Encoded protein: CAIKAQGAQGDYGYTF.